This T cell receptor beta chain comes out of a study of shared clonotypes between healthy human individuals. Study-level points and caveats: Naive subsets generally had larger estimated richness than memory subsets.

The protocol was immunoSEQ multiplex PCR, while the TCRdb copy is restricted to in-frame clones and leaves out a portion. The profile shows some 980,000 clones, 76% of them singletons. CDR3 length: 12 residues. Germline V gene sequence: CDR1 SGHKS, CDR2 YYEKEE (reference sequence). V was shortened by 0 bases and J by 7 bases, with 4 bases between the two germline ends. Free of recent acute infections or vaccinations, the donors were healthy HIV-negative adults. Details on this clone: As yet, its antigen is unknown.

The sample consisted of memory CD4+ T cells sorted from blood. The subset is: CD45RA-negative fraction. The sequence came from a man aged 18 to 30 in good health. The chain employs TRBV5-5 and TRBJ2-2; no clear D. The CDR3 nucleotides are TGTGCCAGCAGCTTGGCCATCGGGGAGCTGTTTTTT. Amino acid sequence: CASSLAIGELFF.